A selection of T cell receptor beta chains follows, all from one sample in a study of regulatory T cells in long-lasting Graves disease. TCRdb fed the multiplex PCR reads into MiXCR, producing one record per CDR3 protein. The sample has around 460,000 distinct CDR3 sequences; under 25% are singletons. The sample consisted of peripheral blood mononuclear cells (PBMCs), taken when the disease was refractory, from a patient treated with antithyroid drugs. The receptors come from a female donor with Graves disease. CDR3s include the opening cysteine and the closing phenylalanine or tryptophan. A D gene is named only where the DNA matches it firmly. A row's size may be missing; if present it is once, few, many or a size class.

J | V | D | size | DNA | CDR3
TRBJ2-7 | TRBV6-2/TRBV6-3 | TRBD2 | . | TGTGCCAGCAGTTACCTTAAACCGGGAGGCTACGAGCAGTACTTC | CASSYLKPGGYEQYF
TRBJ1-2 | TRBV19 | . | few | TGTGCCAGTAGTACCAACGGGGGAGACTATGGCTACACCTTC | CASSTNGGDYGYTF
TRBJ1-1 | TRBV13 | TRBD1 | . | TGTGCCAGCAGCTTTCAGAGGCCGGGACAGGGAGAAGCTTTCTTT | CASSFQRPGQGEAFF
TRBJ1-1 | TRBV6-1 | . | many | TGTGCCAGCTACGGCACTCAGAACACTGAAGCTTTCTTT | CASYGTQNTEAFF
TRBJ2-7 | TRBV18 | . | . | TGTGCCAGCTCACCACCGAACAGGGCAGGCTACGAGCAGTACTTC | CASSPPNRAGYEQYF
TRBJ1-4 | TRBV18 | . | few | TGTGCCAGCTCACCACGGACATTTGCAACTAATGAAAAACTGTTTTTT | CASSPRTFATNEKLFF
TRBJ1-2 | TRBV9 | TRBD1 | . | TGTGCCAGCAGCGGGGACAGAGATGGCTACACCTTC | CASSGDRDGYTF
TRBJ2-4 | TRBV5-5 | . | many | TGTGCCAGCAGCTTTGTCCAGAAAAACATTCAGTACTTC | CASSFVQKNIQYF
TRBJ1-5 | TRBV12-3/TRBV12-4 | . | many | TGTGCCAGTAACAGGGTTAATCAGCCCCAGCATTTT | CASNRVNQPQHF
TRBJ2-5 | TRBV30 | TRBD2 | many | TGTGCCTGCAAGCGGGGGGGCCAAGAGACCCAGTACTTC | CACKRGGQETQYF
TRBJ2-1 | TRBV10-3 | . | few | TGTGCCATCAGTACCGGGGACAATGAGCAGTTCTTC | CAISTGDNEQFF
TRBJ1-2 | TRBV5-1 | . | . | TGCGCCAGCAGCTTGGGGGCGCAGGGGACCCCATCTGGCTACACCTTC | CASSLGAQGTPSGYTF
TRBJ2-7 | TRBV7-9 | TRBD2 | few | TGTGCCAGCAGCTGGGGACTAGCAGACTCCTACGAGCAGTACTTC | CASSWGLADSYEQYF
TRBJ1-1 | TRBV15 | . | many | TGTGCCACCACCATGAACAGGGCGTTGAACACTGAAGCTTTCTTT | CATTMNRALNTEAFF
TRBJ2-7 | TRBV7-2 | . | . | TGTGCCAGCAGCTTTAAACTGGAGGACGGCTACGAGCAGTACTTC | CASSFKLEDGYEQYF
TRBJ1-1 | TRBV7-2 | . | many | TGTGCCAGCAGCTTACCCCTAGGCACTGAAGCTTTCTTT | CASSLPLGTEAFF
TRBJ2-5 | TRBV7-2 | . | many | TGTGCCAGCAGCCGAACTACGGTGACTTCAGAGACCCAGTACTTC | CASSRTTVTSETQYF
TRBJ2-1 | TRBV6-1 | . | . | TGTGCCAGCAGTGAAGGAACAGGATCCAATGAGCAGTTCTTC | CASSEGTGSNEQFF
TRBJ2-5 | TRBV6-1 | . | many | TGTGCCAGCAGTACCAGGGCCGGGGAGACCCAGTACTTC | CASSTRAGETQYF
TRBJ1-2 | TRBV11-2 | . | many | TGTGCCAGCAGCTTAGATTCTTGGGCGGTAGTCTATGGCTACACCTTC | CASSLDSWAVVYGYTF
TRBJ2-6 | TRBV6-5 | . | . | TGTGCCAGCAGTTATTCCTTCCGGGACAAAAGCAGCTCTGGGGCCAACGTCCTGACTTTC | CASSYSFRDKSSSGANVLTF
TRBJ2-7 | TRBV2 | . | many | TGTGCCAGCAGATCGGCGCGGGGAACCTACGAGCAGTACTTC | CASRSARGTYEQYF
TRBJ2-1 | TRBV7-2 | . | few | TGTGCCAGCAGCGTCCGGGACATATCCTACAATGAGCAGTTCTTC | CASSVRDISYNEQFF
TRBJ1-1 | TRBV30 | . | many | TGTGCCTGGCGGACGGGCGCAGACCGGGAAGCTTTCTTT | CAWRTGADREAFF
TRBJ1-2 | TRBV9 | TRBD1 | . | TGTGCCAGCAGCTCCGGACAGGGGGGTAACTATGGCTACACCTTC | CASSSGQGGNYGYTF
TRBJ1-5 | TRBV29-1 | . | many | TGCAGCGTTGAAGAACGCAATCAGCCCCAGCATTTT | CSVEERNQPQHF
TRBJ2-4 | TRBV29-1 | . | few | TGCAGCGTTGAACTGGTCAAAAACATTCAGTACTTC | CSVELVKNIQYF
TRBJ1-1 | TRBV7-9 | . | . | TGTGCCAGCAGCCCTACATTGTCGGCTGCTGAAGCTTTCTTT | CASSPTLSAAEAFF
TRBJ2-5 | TRBV7-2 | TRBD1 | . | TGTGCCAGCAGCTTTAACCTGGTGACAGGGCCGGGGGAGACCCAGTACTTC | CASSFNLVTGPGETQYF
TRBJ2-5 | TRBV10-3 | TRBD1 | many | TGTGCCACCTTACCCGACAGGGGGTTTGAGACCCAGTACTTC | CATLPDRGFETQYF
TRBJ2-7 | TRBV10-3 | TRBD1 | few | TGTGCCATCAGTAACCGGGACAGGGACTACGAGCAGTACTTC | CAISNRDRDYEQYF
TRBJ1-1 | TRBV6-1 | . | few | TGTGCCAGCGGCCCCTTCTTTCCCTCGAACACTGAAGCTTTCTTT | CASGPFFPSNTEAFF
TRBJ1-3 | TRBV20-1 | . | few | TGCAGTGCTGCGAAGAGCTCTGGAAACACCATATATTTT | CSAAKSSGNTIYF
TRBJ2-7 | TRBV7-2 | TRBD2 | . | TGTGCCAGCAGCTGGGGACTAGCGGGAACTTACGAGCAGTACTTC | CASSWGLAGTYEQYF
TRBJ1-4 | TRBV19 | . | . | TGTGCCAGTAGCCTACCCTTCAGAGGTGAAAAACTGTTTTTT | CASSLPFRGEKLFF
TRBJ2-1 | TRBV7-3 | . | few | TGTGCCAGCAGCCCAGACAAGGGGCGCAATGAGCAGTTCTTC | CASSPDKGRNEQFF
TRBJ1-1 | TRBV6-1 | . | many | TGTGCCAGCAATAACAGGTTCGAAGCTTTCTTT | CASNNRFEAFF
TRBJ1-5 | TRBV7-9 | . | many | TGTGCCAGCAGGCAGGACAATCAGCCCCAGCATTTT | CASRQDNQPQHF
TRBJ1-5 | TRBV3-1 | . | many | TGTGCCAGCAGCCAAGGCTCTCTGGGGGGTAACAATCAGCCCCAGCATTTT | CASSQGSLGGNNQPQHF
TRBJ1-1 | TRBV6-5 | . | many | TGTGCCAGCAGTTCACCGACAGGCCTCATGAACACTGAAGCTTTCTTT | CASSSPTGLMNTEAFF
TRBJ2-6 | TRBV6-9 | . | few | TGTGCCAGCAGTTTATTAGGGGCAGGGTCTGGGGCCAACGTCCTGACTTTC | CASSLLGAGSGANVLTF
TRBJ2-2 | TRBV9 | TRBD2 | . | TGTGCCAGCAGCGTCGCGGCGGGGGGTCCCGGGGAGCTGTTTTTT | CASSVAAGGPGELFF
TRBJ2-2 | TRBV28 | TRBD2 | many | TGTGCCAGCAGTCCGGGACTAATCACCGGGGAGCTGTTTTTT | CASSPGLITGELFF
TRBJ2-6 | TRBV19 | . | . | TGTGCCAGTAGTATAGGGACTGGGGCCAACGTCCTGACTTTC | CASSIGTGANVLTF
TRBJ1-2 | TRBV6-1 | . | many | TGTGCCAGCAGTGATACGGCGGCCCATGGCTATGGCTACACCTTC | CASSDTAAHGYGYTF
TRBJ1-4 | TRBV4-1 | . | many | TGCGCCAGCAGCCTTGTCGACTGGGGACTTGCAACTAATGAAAAACTGTTTTTT | CASSLVDWGLATNEKLFF
TRBJ1-6 | TRBV11-2 | . | many | TGTGCCAGCAGCTTAAGGATGGAGCGTTCACCCCTCCACTTT | CASSLRMERSPLHF
TRBJ2-5 | TRBV5-1 | TRBD2 | . | TGCGCCAGCAGCTTGGAGTTCGGACTAGCGGGGCAAGAGACCCAGTACTTC | CASSLEFGLAGQETQYF
TRBJ2-5 | TRBV24-1 | . | many | TGTGCCACCAGCAAAGGACCGAGCCAAGAGACCCAGTACTTC | CATSKGPSQETQYF
TRBJ2-2 | TRBV7-2 | . | . | TGTGCCAGCAGCTTAGCTATTACCACAGGGGAGCTGTTTTTT | CASSLAITTGELFF
TRBJ1-6 | TRBV7-2 | . | many | TGTGCCAGCAGCTGGACTAAGGGGGACATCCTCCACTTT | CASSWTKGDILHF
TRBJ2-2 | TRBV6-1 | . | . | TGTGCCAGCAGAGAAGGGGGGGGGGACACCGGGGAGCTGTTTTTT | CASREGGGDTGELFF
TRBJ2-7 | TRBV7-9 | . | few | TGTGCCAGCAGCCCCCACCCGATGGGCGAGCAGTACTTC | CASSPHPMGEQYF
TRBJ1-2 | TRBV7-9 | . | . | TGTGCCAGCAGCCCCATTGAGGCGAACTATGGCTACACCTTC | CASSPIEANYGYTF
TRBJ2-5 | TRBV18 | . | few | TGTGCCAGCTCACCGGCGGGGACCCCGGAGACCCAGTACTTC | CASSPAGTPETQYF
TRBJ2-5 | TRBV28 | TRBD1 | many | TGTGCCAGCAATCCCGACAGGGGGGAGACCCAGTACTTC | CASNPDRGETQYF
TRBJ2-2 | TRBV29-1 | . | many | TGCAGCGTTGGTTCGACCGTCGGGGAGCTGTTTTTT | CSVGSTVGELFF
TRBJ2-5 | TRBV20-1 | . | many | TGCAGTGCAGAGGGGTTGTCTTGGTACCAAGAGACCCAGTACTTC | CSAEGLSWYQETQYF
TRBJ2-7 | TRBV5-1 | TRBD1 | once | TGCGCCAACCACTTCCTTGGGACAGTTTCCTACGAGCAGTACTTC | CANHFLGTVSYEQYF